This is a list of T cell receptor beta chains from one sample in a study of OX40 agonist ivuxolimab in advanced cancers. The method was immunoSEQ multiplex PCR; TCRdb's version includes in-frame clones alone and lacks a portion of them. This sample has approximately 62,000 clones; 80% to 95% occur once, and the top ten carry around 15%. The specimen comprised CD4+ or CD8+ T cells sorted from blood, sampled in a trial of the OX40 agonist ivuxolimab. The source of these receptors is an adult with an advanced solid tumor such as melanoma, head and neck, liver or kidney cancer. Both conserved end residues are part of each CDR3. The D gene is left open where the match is weak. Clone size is shown for a subset of rows, as once, few, many or a class of expanded clone.

TRBV10-3	NA	TRBJ1-4	NA	TGTGCCATCAGTGAGGTGAGGGTGAGGAGGACTAATGAAAAACTGTTTTTT	CAISEVRVRRTNEKLFF
TRBV7-2	NA	TRBJ1-5	NA	TGTGCCAGCAGCTTATGGGACGAGCAGCCCCAGCATTTT	CASSLWDEQPQHF
TRBV5-1	NA	TRBJ2-5	once	TGCGCCAGCAGCTGGGGTCACATAGGCGGGGAGACCCAGTACTTC	CASSWGHIGGETQYF
TRBV11-2	NA	TRBJ1-2	NA	TGTGCCAGCAGCTCCACTGGGGGCAGGTCGCCCTATGGCTACACCTTC	CASSSTGGRSPYGYTF
TRBV25-1	NA	TRBJ2-2	once	TGTGCCAGCAGTGGGGCGGGTGCTAGCTTAACCGGGGAGCTGTTTTTT	CASSGAGASLTGELFF
TRBV4-1	NA	TRBJ2-3	NA	TGCGCCAGCAGCCAAGTTCCGGCAGGGGGGCTCGATACGCAGTATTTT	CASSQVPAGGLDTQYF
TRBV13	TRBD1	TRBJ2-5	NA	TGTGCCAGCAGCCCGACAGGGAGAGAGACCCAGTACTTC	CASSPTGRETQYF
TRBV6-5	TRBD1	TRBJ1-1	NA	TGTGCCAGCAGCCTGGGACAGGTGAACACTGAAGCTTTCTTT	CASSLGQVNTEAFF
TRBV11-3	NA	TRBJ2-5	NA	TGTGCCAGCAGCTTAAGGGAATCTGGGTTCCAAGAGACCCAGTACTTC	CASSLRESGFQETQYF
TRBV4-1	TRBD2	TRBJ2-5	NA	TGCGCCAGCAGCGTCAGACTAGCGGGAGAGACCCAGTACTTC	CASSVRLAGETQYF
TRBV27	TRBD1	TRBJ1-1	NA	TGTGCCAGCAGTTTTATCGGGACAGGACGAACTGAAGCTTTCTTT	CASSFIGTGRTEAFF
TRBV27	NA	TRBJ1-2	NA	TGTGCCAGCAGGCCGCGGAGTGGGTCTAACTATGGCTACACCTTC	CASRPRSGSNYGYTF
TRBV29-1	TRBD2	TRBJ2-1	NA	TGCAGCGTTGATCGGGGCGACCAGACTAGCGGGGCTTATGAGCAGTTCTTC	CSVDRGDQTSGAYEQFF
TRBV28	NA	TRBJ1-1	NA	TGTGCCAGCAGTTTATCGGGAGGCCCGAACACTGAAGCTTTCTTT	CASSLSGGPNTEAFF
TRBV6-1	NA	TRBJ2-6	NA	TGTACCATATCGGAAACCGGGGCCAACGTCCTGACTTTC	CTISETGANVLTF
TRBV6-1	NA	TRBJ1-1	NA	TGTGCCACCTCGCCGACAGGGAACACTGAAGCTTTCTTT	CATSPTGNTEAFF
TRBV7-3	NA	TRBJ2-7	NA	TGTGCCAGCAGCTTAAACTCGGACTACGAGCAGTACTTC	CASSLNSDYEQYF
TRBV4-1	TRBD1	TRBJ1-6	few	TGCGCCAGCAGCCAAGAACCTAGACAGGGTCGGGATTCACCCCTCCACTTT	CASSQEPRQGRDSPLHF
TRBV4-3	NA	TRBJ2-7	NA	TGCGCCAGCAGCCAAGACCCGGGGGAATCCTACGAGCAGTACTTC	CASSQDPGESYEQYF
TRBV5-6	NA	TRBJ1-1	NA	TGTGCCAGCAGCACTCTCCTTGAGGGCGGCACTGAAGCTTTCTTT	CASSTLLEGGTEAFF
TRBV11-2	TRBD2	TRBJ2-7	NA	TGTGCCAGCAGCACGCGGACTAGCGGGAGTTTAGGCGAGCAGTACTTC	CASSTRTSGSLGEQYF
TRBV7-9	NA	TRBJ1-2	NA	TGTGCCAGCAGCTTCCCGGGAGCGACCCTCTATGGCTACACCTTC	CASSFPGATLYGYTF
TRBV11-2	NA	TRBJ2-7	NA	TGTGCCAGCAGCTTAGCCTCGGTCAGGCTCAGCGGCGACAAATACGAGCAGTACTTC	CASSLASVRLSGDKYEQYF
TRBV13	TRBD2	TRBJ2-1	NA	TGTGCCAGCAGCTTACCGGGACTAGCGGGAAACAATGAGCAGTTCTTC	CASSLPGLAGNNEQFF
TRBV19	TRBD1	TRBJ1-2	NA	TGTGCCAGTAGTACCGGGACAGGAGGGGACTATGGCTACACCTTC	CASSTGTGGDYGYTF
TRBV6-4	NA	TRBJ2-1	NA	TGTGCCAGCAGTATCAGCGGTTTCGAGCAGTTCTTC	CASSISGFEQFF
TRBV11-3	TRBD1	TRBJ2-7	NA	TGTGCCAGCAGCCAGCCAGGACAGGGAGCCCAGCAGTACTTC	CASSQPGQGAQQYF
TRBV4-1	NA	TRBJ2-3	NA	TGCGCCAGCAGCCTGGCTGAGACATCTAGCACAGATACGCAGTATTTT	CASSLAETSSTDTQYF
TRBV27	NA	TRBJ1-1	NA	TGTGCCAGCAGTTTAGGGGGGCCAAGTGAAGCTTTCTTT	CASSLGGPSEAFF
TRBV27	TRBD1	TRBJ1-2	NA	TGTGCCAGCAGCCACACAGGGGTTGGCTATGGCTACACCTTC	CASSHTGVGYGYTF
TRBV27	TRBD1	TRBJ1-1	NA	TGTGCCAGCAGTTTGGGGGGGACAGGGGTGAACACTGAAGCTTTCTTT	CASSLGGTGVNTEAFF
TRBV7-6	NA	TRBJ2-5	NA	TGTGCCAGCAGCCCACCCCCAGGGGGGGCCCAGTACTTC	CASSPPPGGAQYF
TRBV7-6	NA	TRBJ1-4	NA	TGTGCCAGCAGCTTAGCGCCGCCAGCCCAATCCGACCCAAATGAAAAACTGTTTTTT	CASSLAPPAQSDPNEKLFF
TRBV7-9	TRBD1	TRBJ1-1	NA	TGTGCCAGCAGCTTACAGGGGGGAGCGAACACTGAAGCTTTCTTT	CASSLQGGANTEAFF
TRBV11-3	NA	TRBJ2-2	NA	TGTGCCAGCAGTTCGAACACCGGGGAGCTGTTTTTT	CASSSNTGELFF
TRBV10-2	NA	TRBJ1-4	NA	TGCGCCAGCAGTGATTTCAGGGCGTCAATTAATGAAAAACTGTTTTTT	CASSDFRASINEKLFF
TRBV19	TRBD2	TRBJ2-1	NA	TGTGCCAGTAGTATAGGCCGACTAGCGGGAGATGATGGCAATGAGCAGTTCTTC	CASSIGRLAGDDGNEQFF
TRBV27	TRBD2	TRBJ2-7	NA	TGTGCCAGCAGAGTAGCGGGGGGAAGCTACGAGCAGTACTTC	CASRVAGGSYEQYF
TRBV7-9	TRBD1	TRBJ2-3	NA	TGTGCCAGCAGCTCTACACAGGGGACAGATACGCAGTATTTT	CASSSTQGTDTQYF
TRBV10-3	NA	TRBJ2-5	NA	TGTGCCATCAGTGAGTCTAACCGGGAGACCCAGTACTTC	CAISESNRETQYF
TRBV27	NA	TRBJ2-1	NA	TGTGCCAGCAGTTTATCGGCAGATTACAATGAGCAGTTCTTC	CASSLSADYNEQFF
TRBV7-9	TRBD2	TRBJ2-7	NA	TGTGCCAGCAGCCCCGGGACTAGCGGGAGGGGTGAGCAGTACTTC	CASSPGTSGRGEQYF
TRBV7-6	NA	TRBJ2-7	NA	TGTGCCAGTGCACAAGGGTGGTCCGAGCAGTACTTC	CASAQGWSEQYF
TRBV9	NA	TRBJ1-5	NA	TGTGCCAGCAGCGTAGGGAATAGCAATCAGCCCCAGCATTTT	CASSVGNSNQPQHF
TRBV5-1	NA	TRBJ2-3	NA	TGCGCCAGCAGCTTGAACCGACAGGTTCTCTCTTCAGATACGCAGTATTTT	CASSLNRQVLSSDTQYF
TRBV27	TRBD1	TRBJ1-5	NA	TGTGCCAGCAGAGCAGGGACAGGATATAGCAATCAGCCCCAGCATTTT	CASRAGTGYSNQPQHF
TRBV5-4	NA	TRBJ2-7	NA	TGTGCCAGCAGCTTGGTCGGGGCGAACTACGAGCAGTACTTC	CASSLVGANYEQYF
TRBV5-1	NA	TRBJ1-1	NA	TGCGCCAGCAGGCTGTCGGGGAACACTGAAGCTTTCTTT	CASRLSGNTEAFF
TRBV19	NA	TRBJ1-1	NA	TGTGCCAGTAGTCCATTCCTGACAGGCGACACTGAAGCTTTCTTT	CASSPFLTGDTEAFF
TRBV13	NA	TRBJ1-1	NA	TGTGCCAGCAGCTTAGGCAGGGCCTTACCGAACACTGAAGCTTTCTTT	CASSLGRALPNTEAFF
TRBV19	NA	TRBJ2-3	NA	TGTGCCAGTAGTCCCCTTACAACAGATACGCAGTATTTT	CASSPLTTDTQYF
TRBV18	TRBD1	TRBJ1-2	NA	TGTGCCAGCTCACCACCGATGGGACAGAACTATGGCTACACCTTC	CASSPPMGQNYGYTF
TRBV4-1	NA	TRBJ2-3	NA	TGCGCCAGCAGCCAAGGGGGTGGGGATAGCACAGATACGCAGTATTTT	CASSQGGGDSTDTQYF